This T cell receptor (beta chain) was captured in a study of blood T cell repertoires in COVID-19. As for the study in general: Material from acute and convalescent COVID-19 was sourced from the United States, Italy and Spain. PBMCs, B-cell-depleted T cells, or T cells were the source of the cDNA or gDNA that made up the material.

This clone was observed once. Per the study methods: Cell counts per sample came from amplifying reference gene primers. The assay was immunoSEQ multiplex PCR, and TCRdb's table has in-frame clones only and misses some. That table furnishes V, J and clone size, whereas the DNA furnished D and trimming. The sample shows 95,000 to 150,000 clones, over 65% of them seen only once. The germline V gene has CDR1 MDHEN and CDR2 SYDVKM. V lost 5 bases and J lost 0; bases outside the gene matches: 6. This CDR3 region has 16 residues. The chain employs TRBV28 and TRBJ2-2; 7 bases align to TRBD1. The clonotype originates from a man between 60 and 75 years old with acute or convalescent COVID-19. The sequencing sample was made of peripheral blood. CDR3 DNA sequence: TGTGCCAGCAGTCCCTACGGGACAGCGAACACCGGGGAGCTGTTTTTT. Protein product: CASSPYGTANTGELFF.